This is a list of T cell receptor beta chains from one sample in a study. TCRdb re-called the 5' RACE reads with MiXCR, one entry per CDR3 protein. The profile shows roughly 57,000 distinct CDR3 sequences, 20% to 25% of them singletons. Sequenced material: tumor-infiltrating Tregs sorted from the breast tumor. The receptors were sampled from a female donor with breast cancer. The CDR3 runs from the conserved cysteine through the conserved F or W. Fields, in order: D gene, J gene, clone size, V gene, CDR3 DNA, CDR3 protein. The D gene is left open where the match is weak. The listing skips clone size in some rows; elsewhere it reads once, few, many or a size class.

>.|TRBJ2-3|few|TRBV11-3
TGTGCCAGCAGCCCCACATTAGGGGGTACGCAGTATTTT
CASSPTLGGTQYF
>TRBD1|TRBJ2-1|.|TRBV5-1
TGCGCCAGCAGCTTGCCCAAAAGGACAGGCACATGGAATGAGCAGTTCTTC
CASSLPKRTGTWNEQFF
>.|TRBJ2-7|.|TRBV6-2/TRBV6-3
TGTGCCAGCAACCGGCAGCCCTCCTACGAGCAGTACTTC
CASNRQPSYEQYF
>TRBD2|TRBJ2-1|.|TRBV9
TGTGCCAGCAGCTTTAGCGGGAGTTCCTACAATGAGCAGTTCTTC
CASSFSGSSYNEQFF
>.|TRBJ2-7|many|TRBV6-5
TGTGCCAGCAGTGCCCGGTTCGGGAGTTCCTACGAGCAGTACTTC
CASSARFGSSYEQYF
>.|TRBJ2-2|.|TRBV5-1
TGCGCCAGCGGCTGGAGGCAAGGTGGCACCGGGGAGCTGTTTTTT
CASGWRQGGTGELFF
>.|TRBJ1-2|.|TRBV28
TGTGCCAGCAGTTCTGGGATCACTAACTATGGCTACACCTTC
CASSSGITNYGYTF
>.|TRBJ2-3|few|TRBV12-3/TRBV12-4
TGTGCCAGCAGTTTAGGAGTGGGCCTCACAGATACGCAGTATTTT
CASSLGVGLTDTQYF
>.|TRBJ2-1|few|TRBV10-3
TGTGCCATCAGTGGTTCCGGGACCTTGCAAGAGCAGTTCTTC
CAISGSGTLQEQFF
>TRBD1|TRBJ1-1|.|TRBV5-7
TGTGCCAGCAGCCCCGCCGACAGGGTGGGCACTGAAGCTTTCTTT
CASSPADRVGTEAFF
>TRBD1|TRBJ1-2|many|TRBV5-1
TGCGCCAGCAGCCCTTACGGACAGGCCGCCTATGGCTACACCTTC
CASSPYGQAAYGYTF
>TRBD2|TRBJ2-7|.|TRBV7-8
TGTGCCAGCAGCTTAGCGCTGGGCGGGAGGGAGCAGTACTTC
CASSLALGGREQYF
>.|TRBJ2-6|few|TRBV28
TGTGCCAGCAGTTCCAACGACGACAGGAGGGCCAACGTCCTGACTTTC
CASSSNDDRRANVLTF
>.|TRBJ2-7|.|TRBV28
TGTGCCAGCTCGAGGGCGGAAAGCTGGTACTTC
CASSRAESWYF
>TRBD2|TRBJ2-7|.|TRBV7-2
TGTGCCAGCAGCTTAGGATCTAGCGGGCCCTACGAGCAGTACTTC
CASSLGSSGPYEQYF
>.|TRBJ2-6|many|TRBV12-3/TRBV12-4
TGTGCCAGCCGTAGAGGGCCTCAGGGGGGGGCCAACGTCCTGACTTTC
CASRRGPQGGANVLTF
>.|TRBJ1-1|few|TRBV29-1
TGCAGCGTTGGCGACTCCCGGCGGACTGAAGCTTTCTTT
CSVGDSRRTEAFF
>.|TRBJ1-5|few|TRBV5-1
TGCGCCAGCAGCTTGCTCCCTGGGGATGGGCCCCAGCATTTT
CASSLLPGDGPQHF
>TRBD1|TRBJ2-2|many|TRBV28
TGTGCCAGCAGATCTGACAGGGGGCGAACCGGGGAGCTGTTTTTT
CASRSDRGRTGELFF
>TRBD2|TRBJ2-7|few|TRBV2
TGTGCCAGCAGTGAACGTCCGTCCGGGACTAGCGGGAGGGGGAGCGAGCAGTACTTC
CASSERPSGTSGRGSEQYF
>.|TRBJ2-7|many|TRBV6-5
TGTGCCAGCAGTCCTGGGGTCCTGACGAACGAGCAGTACTTC
CASSPGVLTNEQYF
>TRBD1|TRBJ1-5|.|TRBV4-1
TGCGCCAGCAGCCAAGACCCCGGACAGGGGGTTAATCAGCCCCAGCATTTT
CASSQDPGQGVNQPQHF
>.|TRBJ1-6|many|TRBV4-3
TGCGCCAGCAGCCAAACCGGGGAATCACCCCTCCACTTT
CASSQTGESPLHF
>.|TRBJ1-1|many|TRBV9
TGTGCCAGCAGCGTAGGGGGCGCGAGGGGGAACACTGAAGCTTTCTTT
CASSVGGARGNTEAFF
>.|TRBJ2-5|.|TRBV2
TGTGCCAGCAGTGAATCTAACCTGGGGACCCAGTACTTC
CASSESNLGTQYF
>TRBD1|TRBJ1-6|few|TRBV6-5
TGTGCCGCTACATCGGGACAGGGGAATTCACCCCTCCACTTT
CAATSGQGNSPLHF
>.|TRBJ2-5|few|TRBV18
TGTGCCAGCTCACCAATCGGGGAGACCCAGTACTTC
CASSPIGETQYF
>.|TRBJ2-5|few|TRBV27
TGTGCCAGCGCACCGGCCAGACCACAAGAGACCCAGTACTTC
CASAPARPQETQYF
>TRBD1|TRBJ1-2|many|TRBV5-1
TGCGCCAGCAGCTTGATTCCAGGGGGCTTCAGCTATGGCTACACCTTC
CASSLIPGGFSYGYTF
>.|TRBJ2-3|few|TRBV5-1
TGCGCCAGCAGCTTGGCCAACCTGGGGGATACGCAGTATTTT
CASSLANLGDTQYF
>.|TRBJ2-7|many|TRBV20-1
TGCAGTGCTAGAGCAAACGGGAGAGGTTTCTACGAGCAGTACTTC
CSARANGRGFYEQYF
>TRBD1|TRBJ2-1|few|TRBV20-1
TGCAGTGCTGTAGGGGGCGGCCCCTCCTACAATGAGCAGTTCTTC
CSAVGGGPSYNEQFF
>.|TRBJ1-6|few|TRBV6-1
TGTGCCAGCAGTCGAAGCCAGAGCTCCTATAATTCACCCCTCCACTTT
CASSRSQSSYNSPLHF
>.|TRBJ2-6|many|TRBV20-1
TGCAGTGCCGTCGACCACTCTGGGGCCAACGTCCTGACTTTC
CSAVDHSGANVLTF
>TRBD2|TRBJ2-1|few|TRBV7-8
TGTGCCAGCAGCGCCATCCTAGCGGGAGTTGGCAATGAGCAGTTCTTC
CASSAILAGVGNEQFF
>TRBD1|TRBJ2-5|few|TRBV4-2
TGTGCCAGCAGCGGAGGGCCCGGACAGGGGCAAGAGACCCAGTACTTC
CASSGGPGQGQETQYF
>.|TRBJ1-5|few|TRBV6-6
TGTGCCAGCAGTGGACCGGGACAACATCAGCCCCAGCATTTT
CASSGPGQHQPQHF
>TRBD1|TRBJ1-5|many|TRBV12-3/TRBV12-4
TGTGCCAGCAGCGAGACAGGGCGCAATCAGCCCCAGCATTTT
CASSETGRNQPQHF
>TRBD1|TRBJ1-4|few|TRBV5-1
TGCGCCAGCAGCTTGGCCTGGACAGGGCTTGCTAATGAAAAACTGTTTTTT
CASSLAWTGLANEKLFF
>.|TRBJ2-3|few|TRBV5-1
TGCGCCAGCAGCTTGCTCAGGGCGGGAGATACGCAGTATTTT
CASSLLRAGDTQYF
>.|TRBJ2-1|many|TRBV4-1
TGCGCCAGCAGCCAACAACCCGCCTGGCATGAGCAGTTCTTC
CASSQQPAWHEQFF
>TRBD1|TRBJ1-1|.|TRBV20-1
TGCAGTGCTAGTGTCAGGGGGCACACTGAAGCTTCCTTT
CSASVRGHTEASF
>TRBD2|TRBJ2-1|.|TRBV12-3/TRBV12-4
TGTGCCGGCAGTTTGACGGCGGGAGTAAGTAGTGAGCAGTCCTTC
CAGSLTAGVSSEQSF
>.|TRBJ1-1|.|TRBV28
TGTGCCAGCACTAAAAACATGAACACTGAAGCTTTCTTT
CASTKNMNTEAFF
>.|TRBJ2-3|few|TRBV4-1
TGCGCCAGCAGCCAGTTCCAGGGCACAGATACGCAGTATTTT
CASSQFQGTDTQYF
>TRBD1|TRBJ1-5|many|TRBV20-1
TGCAGTGCAGGGGGCAAGAGCAATCAGCCCCAGCATTTT
CSAGGKSNQPQHF
>.|TRBJ1-1|.|TRBV11-3
TGTGCCAGCAGCCCGAAAGGGCTTCCAAACACTGAAGCTTTCTTT
CASSPKGLPNTEAFF
>TRBD2|TRBJ2-1|.|TRBV28
TGTGCCAGCAGTTTAGGACTAGCGGGAGTAGAAGAGCAGTTCTTC
CASSLGLAGVEEQFF
>.|TRBJ2-1|many|TRBV7-3
TGTGCCAGCAGCCCTAGCCAGACAGAGTATGATGAGCAGTTCTTC
CASSPSQTEYDEQFF
>.|TRBJ1-2|few|TRBV6-2/TRBV6-3
TGTGCCAGCAGATTCCTCGGGACTCAGTATGGCTACACCTTC
CASRFLGTQYGYTF
>.|TRBJ1-2|many|TRBV6-1
TGTGCCAGCAGTGAAGGGACAGTTGGCTACACCTTC
CASSEGTVGYTF
>TRBD2|TRBJ2-3|.|TRBV5-1
TGCGCCAGCAGGAAATTTCATAGCGGGAGGACGGCAGATACGCAGTATTTT
CASRKFHSGRTADTQYF
>.|TRBJ2-3|few|TRBV29-1
TGCAGCGTTGAAGCCGTTCCAGATACGCAGTATTTT
CSVEAVPDTQYF
>TRBD2|TRBJ2-1|many|TRBV7-3
TGTGCCAGCAGCAAATCAGCGGGAGACCCTTACAATGAGCAGTTCTTC
CASSKSAGDPYNEQFF